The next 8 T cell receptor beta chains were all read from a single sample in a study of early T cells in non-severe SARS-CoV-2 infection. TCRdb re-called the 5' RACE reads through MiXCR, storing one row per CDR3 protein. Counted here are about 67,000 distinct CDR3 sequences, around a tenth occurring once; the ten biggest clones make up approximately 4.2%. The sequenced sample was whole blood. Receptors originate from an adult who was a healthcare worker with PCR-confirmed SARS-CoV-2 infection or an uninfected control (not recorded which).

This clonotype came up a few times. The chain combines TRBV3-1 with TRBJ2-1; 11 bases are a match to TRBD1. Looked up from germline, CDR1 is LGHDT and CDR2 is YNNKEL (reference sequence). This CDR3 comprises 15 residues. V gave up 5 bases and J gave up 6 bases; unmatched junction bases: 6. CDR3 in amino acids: CASSATGTGGNEQFF. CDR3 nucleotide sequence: TGTGCCAGCAGCGCGACCGGGACAGGGGGCAATGAGCAGTTCTTC.

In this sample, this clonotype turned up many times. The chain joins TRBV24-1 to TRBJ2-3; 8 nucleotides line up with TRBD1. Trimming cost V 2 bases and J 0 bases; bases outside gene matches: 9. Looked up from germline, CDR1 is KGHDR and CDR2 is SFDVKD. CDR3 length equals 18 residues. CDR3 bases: TGTGCCACCAGTGATTCAACCTGGACAGGGCGTAGCACAGATACGCAGTATTTT. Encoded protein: CATSDSTWTGRSTDTQYF.

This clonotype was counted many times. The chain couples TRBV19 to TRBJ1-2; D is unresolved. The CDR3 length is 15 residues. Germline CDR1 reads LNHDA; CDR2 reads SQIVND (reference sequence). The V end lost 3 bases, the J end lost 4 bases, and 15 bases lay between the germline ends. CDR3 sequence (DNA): TGTGCCAGTAGTATCGGAGCCGAGCGCCCCTATGGCTACACCTTC. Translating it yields CASSIGAERPYGYTF.

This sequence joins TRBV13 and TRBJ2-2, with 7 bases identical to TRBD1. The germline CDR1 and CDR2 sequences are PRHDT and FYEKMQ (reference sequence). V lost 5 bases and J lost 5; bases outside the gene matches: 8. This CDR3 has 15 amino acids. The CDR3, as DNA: TGTGCCAGCAGCCGTAGGGGGCTCTCTACCGGGGAGCTGTTTTTT. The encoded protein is CASSRRGLSTGELFF.

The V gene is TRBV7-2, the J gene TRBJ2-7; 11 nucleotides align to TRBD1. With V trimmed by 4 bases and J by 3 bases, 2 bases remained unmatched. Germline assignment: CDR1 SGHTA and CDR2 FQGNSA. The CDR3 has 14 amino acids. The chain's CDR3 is CASSWGQGDYEQYF. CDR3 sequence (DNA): TGTGCCAGCAGCTGGGGACAGGGGGACTACGAGCAGTACTTC.

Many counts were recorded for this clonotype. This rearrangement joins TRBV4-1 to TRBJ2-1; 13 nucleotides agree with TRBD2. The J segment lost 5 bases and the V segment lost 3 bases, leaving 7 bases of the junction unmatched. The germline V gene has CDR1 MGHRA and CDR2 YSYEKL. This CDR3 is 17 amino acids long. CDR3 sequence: CASSQGPGTSGDNEQFF. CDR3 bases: TGCGCCAGCAGCCAGGGTCCCGGGACTAGCGGGGACAATGAGCAGTTCTTC.

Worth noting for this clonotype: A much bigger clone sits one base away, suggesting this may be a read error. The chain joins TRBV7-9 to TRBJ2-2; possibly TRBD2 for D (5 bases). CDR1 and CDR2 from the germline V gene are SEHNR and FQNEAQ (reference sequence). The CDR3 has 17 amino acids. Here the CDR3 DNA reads TGTGTCAGCACCACTTTTAGTATCGGGGCGAACACCGGGGAGCTGTTTTTT. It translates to CVSTTFSIGANTGELFF.

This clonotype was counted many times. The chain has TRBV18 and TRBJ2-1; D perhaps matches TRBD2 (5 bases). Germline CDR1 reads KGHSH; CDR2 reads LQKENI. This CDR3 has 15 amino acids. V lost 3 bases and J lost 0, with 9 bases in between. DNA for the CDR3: TGTGCCAGCTCACCCGGGCGGGTCTCCTACAATGAGCAGTTCTTC. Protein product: CASSPGRVSYNEQFF.